This TCR beta chain was profiled in a study of shared clonotypes between healthy human individuals. Background on the study: Plates per donor: three CD4 naive, three CD4 memory, two CD8 naive, one CD8 memory.

The data were produced by immunoSEQ multiplex PCR, yet TCRdb's version contains in-frame clones alone and is incomplete. The table includes roughly 1,800,000 clones, less than 95% detected once. For this clone: As yet, its antigen is unknown.

Terminally differentiated effector memory CD45RA+ cells were excluded by CCR7 positive selection of CD45RO-negative cells. Study findings and constraints: Rarefaction indicated that sorted-subset sequencing remained incomplete although depth was large. Naive subsets generally exceeded memory subsets in estimated richness.

In germline, CDR1 is MGHRA, CDR2 YSYEKL. The CDR3 has 15 residues. V was shortened by 2 bases and J by 7 bases, with 15 bases between the two germline ends. Sequencing used naive CD8+ T cells sorted from blood. V and J are TRBV4-1 and TRBJ1-3; perhaps TRBD1 as D (5 bases). The TCR comes from a man in his late teens or twenties in good health. CDR3 in amino acids: CASSQIGGLGNTIYF. CDR3 bases: TGCGCCAGCAGCCAAATCGGGGGTCTTGGGAACACCATATATTTT.